This T cell receptor (beta chain) was captured by sequencing in a study of T cell responses to AZD1222 COVID-19 vaccine. The CDR3 totals 13 residues. Germline V CDR1 and CDR2: GTSNPN, SVGIG (reference sequence). Trimming pared 2 bases from V and 4 bases from J, leaving 11 bases between. A remark on this clone: Its antigen is unknown.

General study findings and limits: Spike regions recognized by vaccine-associated CD4 TCRs spanned the protein, led by 160-218 and 743-854. In all cases, repertoires were sampled only after the peak T cell response. Donors, mostly white British, included more females; clonal diversity was possibly underestimated. The study identified only five to seven AZD1222 recipients as seropositive at baseline.

Clones were sequenced by immunoSEQ multiplex PCR, and TCRdb holds only the in-frame ones, with some missing. The data hold some 170,000 clones, with more than 90% observed a single time. The sequencing here drew on peripheral blood, taken on day 0 of AZD1222 vaccination. The TCR originated in an adult in good health. The chain couples TRBV30 to TRBJ1-1, with D hard to call. The CDR3 reads CAWSRHEGTEAFF. The CDR3 nucleotides read TGTGCCTGGAGTCGACATGAGGGCACTGAAGCTTTCTTT.